This TCR beta chain was sequenced during a study of T cell repertoires in cytomegalovirus infection. Study information: The authors relied on CMV epitopes, both recently identified HLA-C-restricted and well-studied HLA-B-restricted. Signatures in public TCR beta sequences pointed to both CMV infection and matching HLA type.

Study-wide results and limits: In two of eight donors, the top clonotype was HLA-C-restricted CMV-specific.

The CDR3 runs 15 residues. Germline V lookup: CDR1 MNHEY, CDR2 SVGEGT. V lost 4 bases, J lost 5 bases, and 5 bases stayed unmatched. On this clonotype itself: What it binds is not known.

One entry per CDR3 protein, called by TCRdb with MiXCR from the reads. The sample gives about 920,000 distinct CDR3 sequences, roughly 30% of which show up once; 11% to 15% is in the top ten. V gene TRBV6-2 or TRBV6-3 combines with J gene TRBJ2-5, with 12 positions matching TRBD2. The clonotype comes from a human donor in good health (CMV status not recorded). Some clones in this sample may be carry-over from other donors' samples. The sample in question was cultured CD8+ T cells from PBMCs, obtained from culture after CMV antigen stimulation. The CDR3 DNA follows: TGTGCCAGCAGTTCCACTAGCGGGGGGTTGGAGACCCAGTACTTC. As protein: CASSSTSGGLETQYF.